This T cell receptor beta chain was captured by sequencing in a study of CD8 T cells in ankylosing spondylitis. Ten or more counts support this clonotype. TCRdb recomputed calls from the 5' RACE reads with MiXCR, one row per CDR3 protein. The repertoire includes about 100,000 distinct CDR3 sequences, around 24% of them detected once, and around an eighth sits in the top ten. CDR3 length equals 13 residues. V shed 6 bases and J 4 bases; nucleotides not matched to a gene: 5. Germline lookup yields CDR1 SGHAT and CDR2 FQNNGV. This clonotype was sampled from a male donor with ankylosing spondylitis. Sequenced sample: synovial fluid, either unsorted or a sorted T cell fraction (not recorded which). The V gene is TRBV11-2, the J gene TRBJ1-2; 7 positions match TRBD1. The CDR3 loop is CASSLAGGYGYTF. The CDR3, as DNA: TGTGCCAGCAGTTTGGCAGGGGGCTATGGCTACACCTTC.